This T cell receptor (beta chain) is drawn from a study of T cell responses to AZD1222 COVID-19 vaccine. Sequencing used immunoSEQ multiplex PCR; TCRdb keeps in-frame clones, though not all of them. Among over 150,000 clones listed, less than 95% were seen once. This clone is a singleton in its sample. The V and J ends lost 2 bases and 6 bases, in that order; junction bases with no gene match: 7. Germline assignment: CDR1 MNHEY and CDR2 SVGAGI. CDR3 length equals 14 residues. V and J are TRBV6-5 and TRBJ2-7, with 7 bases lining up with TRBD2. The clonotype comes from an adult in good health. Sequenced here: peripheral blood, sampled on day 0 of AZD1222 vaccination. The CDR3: CASSYARGGVEQYF. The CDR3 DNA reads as TGTGCCAGCAGTTACGCCCGGGGAGGGGTCGAGCAGTACTTC.